The 15 T cell receptor beta chains below come from one sample, sequenced in a study of CD8 T cells in Susac syndrome. RNA amounts of about 0.45 to 1 ug underwent reverse transcription with random hexamers. TCRdb re-called the immunoSEQ multiplex PCR reads through MiXCR, storing one row per CDR3 protein. The data hold around 46,000 distinct CDR3 sequences, with nearly 95% observed a single time. The material sequenced was CD8+ T cells from PBMCs. The receptor set was obtained from a human donor in good health.

This clonotype was counted between two and nine times. J is TRBJ2-7 and V is TRBV6-1, with D tentatively TRBD2 (7 bases). The CDR3 sequence is 15 residues long. Trimming left V 2 bases short and J 1 base short, with 12 bases between. CDR1 and CDR2 from the germline V gene are MNHNS and SASEGT. As DNA, the CDR3 is TGTGCCAGCAGTGAATGGAAGGGGGGGTCCTACGAGCAGTACTTC. Protein product: CASSEWKGGSYEQYF.

The J gene is TRBJ2-7, the V gene TRBV6-2 or TRBV6-3; 7 nucleotides agree with TRBD1. This CDR3 has 15 amino acids. With 6 bases clipped from V and 0 bases from J, the junction kept 8 bases outside the gene matches. The germline gives CDR1 MNHEY, CDR2 SVGEGT. The CDR3 sequence: CASRPRDSVSYEQYF. The CDR3 region has the DNA TGTGCCAGCAGGCCGAGGGACAGTGTCTCCTACGAGCAGTACTTC.

V and J are TRBV12-3 or TRBV12-4 and TRBJ2-7; D uncertain. The length of the CDR3 is 14 residues. Trimming took off 1 base at V and 2 bases at J, with 9 bases between the two ends. In DNA, the CDR3 is TGTGCCAGCAGTTTAGGGTACATTCCCTACGAGCAGTACTTC. It yields the protein CASSLGYIPYEQYF.

The chain is built from TRBV6-6 and TRBJ2-2; 7 bases align to TRBD1. Germline V CDR1 and CDR2: MNHNY, SVGAGI (reference sequence). This CDR3 has 14 residues. J lost 1 base, V lost 7 bases, and 3 bases had no gene match. CDR3 in DNA: TGTGCCAGCACGGGACAGAAGAACACCGGGGAGCTGTTTTTT. Its protein is CASTGQKNTGELFF.

This clonotype was seen a handful of times. The chain recombines TRBV4-1 with TRBJ2-7; 8 bases are a match to TRBD2. CDR1 MGHRA and CDR2 YSYEKL come from the germline V gene. The CDR3 has 14 amino acids. Trimming removed 6 bases from V and 4 bases from J; junction bases left unmatched: 8. The CDR3 spells CASSYTSGSYEQYF. The CDR3 nucleotides are TGCGCCAGCAGTTATACTAGCGGATCGTACGAGCAGTACTTC.

This chain uses TRBV5-1 with TRBJ2-7, with D possibly matching TRBD1 (5 bases). CDR3 size: 11 residues. The germline V gene encodes CDR1 SGHRS and CDR2 YFSETQ. The V gene lost 5 bases and the J gene lost 3 bases, with 6 bases spanning the gap. The CDR3 coding sequence is TGCGCCAGCAGGGACAACTACGAGCAGTACTTC. This gives the protein CASRDNYEQYF.

The gene calls are TRBV14 and TRBJ1-1, with D maybe TRBD1 (6 bases). The CDR3 runs 14 residues. V was pared by 4 bases and J by 4 bases, with 13 bases between. Germline CDR1 is SGHDN and CDR2 is FVKESK. CDR3 in DNA: TGTGCCAGCAGCCTAGGGGGATCTGGCACTGAAGCTTTCTTT. It codes for CASSLGGSGTEAFF.

The chain joins TRBV7-6 to TRBJ1-3; 8 bases align to TRBD1. This CDR3 region has 16 residues. CDR1 and CDR2 from the germline V gene are SGHVS and FNYEAQ. V shed 6 bases, J shed 2 bases, and the junction held 9 bases outside the gene matches. In DNA, the CDR3 is TGTGCCAGCAGTGGGGGGACAGGAGGCCCTGGAAACACCATATATTTT. Translating it yields CASSGGTGGPGNTIYF.

The rearrangement uses TRBV4-1 and TRBJ2-7; D is uncertain. Trimming took 2 bases from V and 0 from J, leaving 11 bases between them. The CDR3 is 15 residues long. The germline CDR1 and CDR2 sequences are MGHRA and YSYEKL. CDR3 residues: CASSQRTASSYEQYF. DNA for the CDR3: TGCGCCAGCAGCCAAAGAACGGCCAGCTCCTACGAGCAGTACTTC.

V and J are TRBV29-1 and TRBJ2-7; 7 nucleotides line up with TRBD1. Per the germline V gene, CDR1 is SQVTM and CDR2 is ANQGSEA. J gave up 0 bases and V 5 bases, and 4 bases lay outside the gene matches. This CDR3 has 13 amino acids. CDR3: CSVQGVDSYEQYF. The CDR3 nucleotides read TGCAGCGTTCAGGGGGTCGACTCCTACGAGCAGTACTTC.

This chain connects TRBV6-6 to TRBJ2-1; 8 positions agree with TRBD2. This CDR3 has 16 amino acids. Trimming removed 0 bases from V and 5 bases from J; junction bases left unmatched: 6. The germline V gene encodes CDR1 MNHNY and CDR2 SVGAGI (reference sequence). The CDR3 DNA reads as TGTGCCAGCAGTTACTCGAGCGGGAGTACCGACAATGAGCAGTTCTTC. It is translated as CASSYSSGSTDNEQFF.

The gene calls are TRBV7-9 and TRBJ1-1; no definite D call. This CDR3 has 15 amino acids. The germline V and J ends were trimmed by 2 bases and 6 bases, with 16 bases remaining between them. CDR1 SEHNR and CDR2 FQNEAQ come from the germline V gene (reference sequence). CDR3 protein: CASSLPTEGIAEAFF. The CDR3 nucleotides are TGTGCCAGCAGCTTACCAACAGAGGGAATCGCTGAAGCTTTCTTT. The variable domain in full, completed from reference TRBV7-9 and TRBJ1-1, reads DTGVSQNPRHKITKRGQNVTFRCDPISEHNRLYWYRQTLGQGPEFLTYFQNEAQLEKSRLLSDRFSAERPKGSFSTLEIQRTEQGDSAMYLCASSLPTEGIAEAFFGQGTRLTVV.

This chain uses TRBV15 with TRBJ1-2; D gene uncertain. Trimming left V 4 bases short and J 1 base short, with 7 bases between. Germline V gene data show CDR1 as LNHNV and CDR2 as YYDKDF (reference sequence). The CDR3 is made up of 13 amino acids. The chain's CDR3 is CATSMRGNYGYTF. The CDR3 region has the DNA TGTGCCACCAGCATGCGGGGTAACTATGGCTACACCTTC. The complete variable domain, with remaining parts taken from reference TRBV15 and TRBJ1-2, reads DAMVIQNPRYQVTQFGKPVTLSCSQTLNHNVMYWYQQKSSQAPKLLFHYYDKDFNNEADTPDNFQSRRPNTSFCFLDIRSPGLGDTAMYLCATSMRGNYGYTFGSGTRLTVV.

The chain combines TRBV19 with TRBJ1-2, with 7 bases fitting TRBD1. The CDR3 is 16 amino acids. With 3 bases clipped from V and 1 base from J, the junction kept 8 bases outside the gene matches. In germline, CDR1 is LNHDA, CDR2 SQIVND (reference sequence). The CDR3 sequence: CASSIVYGTVNYGYTF. The CDR3 bases are TGTGCCAGTAGTATTGTTTACGGGACAGTTAACTATGGCTACACCTTC.

The chain links TRBV16 to TRBJ2-7; 8 bases are shared with TRBD2. V dropped 2 bases and J dropped 0; count of bases not matched to a gene: 3. CDR3 length: 15 amino acids. The germline CDR1 and CDR2 sequences are KGHSY and FQNENV. In nucleotides, the CDR3 is TGTGCCAGCAGCCAAACGGGGGGGAGCTCCTACGAGCAGTACTTC. Residues: CASSQTGGSSYEQYF.